One sample yielded the 13 T cell receptor beta chains listed below, sequenced in a study of cytomegalovirus exposure and HLA in healthy donors. Profiling relied on immunoSEQ multiplex PCR, and the TCRdb table lists in-frame clones only, not all of them. The table has 140,000 to 150,000 clones, approximately 89% seen once. The sequenced sample consisted of PBMCs. These receptors all come from a man aged 18 to 30 in good health and CMV-seronegative.

The gene calls are TRBV2 and TRBJ1-1, with 10 bases identical to TRBD1. This CDR3 comprises 16 residues. The germline V gene has CDR1 SNHLY and CDR2 FYNNEI. V dropped 4 bases and J dropped 11; count of bases not matched to a gene: 16. The DNA of the CDR3 is TGTGCCAGCAGTGGTCGCGTGGGGACAGGGGATGTTGAGGCTTTCTTT. Encoded protein: CASSGRVGTGDVEAFF.

The rearrangement links TRBV13 to TRBJ1-1; TRBD1 might be the D (5 bases). The V gene's germline CDR1 is PRHDT and CDR2 FYEKMQ (reference sequence). The germline V and J ends were trimmed by 1 base and 6 bases, with 9 bases remaining between them. This CDR3 comprises 13 residues. This CDR3 is CASSLEAGPEAFF. In nucleotides, the CDR3 is TGTGCCAGCAGCTTAGAGGCAGGGCCTGAAGCTTTCTTT.

This sequence joins TRBV6-1 and TRBJ1-5, with D unclear. Germline-derived CDR1 and CDR2 are MNHNS and SASEGT. This CDR3 comprises 18 residues. V lost 3 bases, J lost 3 bases, and 21 bases lay in between. The CDR3 loop is CASSDGPRGGGYNQPQHF. The CDR3 DNA reads as TGTGCCAGCAGTGACGGACCTCGGGGAGGCGGGTACAATCAGCCCCAGCATTTT.

The rearrangement uses TRBV15 and TRBJ2-1; D remains ambiguous. This CDR3 contains 13 residues. Between the trimmed V and J ends, which lost 6 bases and 8 bases, there was a span of 14 bases. The V gene's germline CDR1 is LNHNV and CDR2 YYDKDF (reference sequence). The CDR3 DNA is TGTGCCACCAGAGATGAACGCGCATATGAGCAGTTCTTC. This gives the protein CATRDERAYEQFF.

J is TRBJ2-5 and V is TRBV18; weak D call: TRBD1 (6 bases). The V gene lost 4 bases and the J gene lost 5 bases, with 17 bases spanning the gap. The CDR3 extends over 15 amino acids. Germline-derived CDR1 and CDR2 are KGHSH and LQKENI. Here the CDR3 DNA reads TGTGCCAGCTCACTGGGACCCCCAGGGGTTGAGACCCAGTACTTC. It encodes CASSLGPPGVETQYF.

The V call is TRBV7-2, the J call TRBJ1-3, with 9 nucleotides matching TRBD1. The V segment lost 5 bases and the J segment 4 bases; nucleotides outside the gene matches: 6. The CDR3 has 15 residues. From germline, CDR1 is SGHTA and CDR2 FQGNSA. The CDR3 DNA is TGTGCCAGCAGCGCCCGGACAGGGGTCGGAAACACCATATATTTT. Its protein is CASSARTGVGNTIYF.

This sequence joins TRBV6-1 and TRBJ2-5, with 7 nucleotides matching TRBD2. The CDR3 runs 14 residues. V was pared by 6 bases and J by 5 bases, with 9 bases of the junction left unmatched. CDR1 MNHNS and CDR2 SASEGT come from the germline V gene. The CDR3 loop is CASRRELYRETQYF. In DNA, the CDR3 is TGTGCCAGCAGGCGGGAGCTTTATCGGGAGACCCAGTACTTC.

The chain uses TRBV15 and TRBJ1-5, with 7 positions matching TRBD1. V was pared by 0 bases and J by 1 base, with 6 bases of the junction left unmatched. The germline gives CDR1 LNHNV, CDR2 YYDKDF (reference sequence). This CDR3 comprises 17 residues. CDR3 coding DNA: TGTGCCACCAGCAGAGATACCGGGACAGCCAGCAATCAGCCCCAGCATTTT. Its protein is CATSRDTGTASNQPQHF.

This clone was seen just once. The chain has TRBV6-4 and TRBJ2-3, with 10 bases fitting TRBD2. J was trimmed by 6 bases and V by 3 bases; bases with no gene match: 6. This CDR3 is built from 15 residues. Per germline, CDR1 MRHNA and CDR2 SNTAGT. This CDR3 is CASSESSGGFDTQYF. The CDR3 DNA is TGTGCCAGCAGTGAGAGTAGCGGGGGGTTTGATACGCAGTATTTT.

The rearrangement uses TRBV5-1 and TRBJ2-1, with 7 bases that match TRBD2. Germline V gene lookup returns CDR1 SGHRS and CDR2 YFSETQ. The CDR3 is made up of 15 amino acids. V gave up 1 base and J gave up 5 bases; unmatched junction bases: 6. CDR3 sequence (DNA): TGCGCCAGCAGCTTGCAACCTGCGGGAGACAATGAGCAGTTCTTC. This gives the protein CASSLQPAGDNEQFF.

V gene TRBV7-2 combines with J gene TRBJ2-3; possible D gene TRBD1, 5 bases. V lost 5 bases to trimming and J lost 2 bases, with 17 bases between them. From germline, CDR1 is SGHTA and CDR2 FQGNSA. The CDR3 consists of 16 residues. CDR3 residues: CASSPRRTITTDTQYF. The CDR3 DNA follows: TGTGCCAGCAGCCCCCGTAGGACAATTACCACAGATACGCAGTATTTT.

This clone was recorded a few times. Different DNA sequences within this sample yield the same CDR3. The J gene is TRBJ1-1, the V gene TRBV18; unclear D gene. The CDR3 consists of 13 residues. CDR1 and CDR2 (germline): KGHSH, LQKENI. V was trimmed by 6 bases and J by 1 base, leaving 9 bases between them. CDR3 sequence: CASSIPGNTEAFF. In DNA, the CDR3 is TGTGCCAGCTCGATCCCGGGGAACACTGAAGCTTTCTTT.

The CDR3 reads CASSQAGGGGSRNEQYF. The DNA of the CDR3 is TGCGCCAGCAGCCAAGCAGGGGGTGGGGGTAGTAGGAACGAGCAGTACTTC. The V and J genes are TRBV4-1 and TRBJ2-7, with 7 bases fitting TRBD1. Germline V gene lookup returns CDR1 MGHRA and CDR2 YSYEKL. V gave up 1 base and J gave up 5 bases; unmatched junction bases: 14. CDR3 length: 17 amino acids.